A single sample is the source of the 23 T cell receptor beta chains below, sequenced in a study of CD8 T cells in ankylosing spondylitis. MiXCR, applied by TCRdb to the 5' RACE reads, yields one record per CDR3 protein. The table includes some 130,000 distinct CDR3 sequences, roughly 6.6% detected once. The sequenced sample was blood, either unsorted or a sorted T cell fraction (not recorded which). These receptors all come from a female donor with ankylosing spondylitis or in good health (not recorded which).

This clonotype was seen ten or more times. The rearrangement joins TRBV7-8 to TRBJ2-2, with TRBD1 identical over 7 bases. This CDR3 has 17 residues. Germline assignment: CDR1 SGHVS and CDR2 FQNEAQ. Trimming cost V 5 bases and J 2 bases; bases outside gene matches: 11. The CDR3 coding sequence is TGTGCCAGCAGCCGCTCGACCGGGACAGATAACACCGGGGAGCTGTTTTTT. Encoded protein: CASSRSTGTDNTGELFF.

This clonotype turned up a few times. J is TRBJ2-7 and V is TRBV4-3, with D possibly being TRBD2 (6 bases). This CDR3 spans 15 amino acids. In germline, CDR1 is LGHNA, CDR2 YSLEER. The germline V and J ends were trimmed by 0 bases and 0 bases, with 9 bases remaining between them. DNA for the CDR3: TGCGCCAGCAGCCAAGAATGGAGGGGCTCCTACGAGCAGTACTTC. Translation gives CASSQEWRGSYEQYF.

This clonotype was detected only a few times. A much more abundant neighbour one base away suggests this may be a read error. This chain joins TRBV12-3 or TRBV12-4 and TRBJ1-4; D not certain. V gave up 2 bases and J gave up 7 bases, with 8 bases separating them. The CDR3 has 13 residues. CDR3 in DNA: TGTGCCAGCAGTTTACACGGCGGTGAAAAACTGTTTTTT. This sequence encodes CASSLHGGEKLFF.

This clonotype was recorded many times. The chain uses TRBV7-3 and TRBJ2-3, with D possibly matching TRBD1 (5 bases). Trimming took 1 base from V and 4 from J, leaving 9 bases between them. The germline CDR1 and CDR2 sequences are SGHTA and FQGTGA. The CDR3 runs to 14 residues. The chain's CDR3 is CASSLSGHSDTQYF. The CDR3 bases are TGTGCCAGCAGCTTAAGTGGACACTCAGATACGCAGTATTTT.

This clonotype was recorded many times. CDR3 loop: CATLRDYSSYEQYF. The CDR3 nucleotides read TGTGCCACCCTCCGGGACTACAGCTCCTACGAGCAGTACTTC. The chain combines TRBV28 with TRBJ2-7; 7 bases agree with TRBD2. Trimming removed 10 bases from V and 0 bases from J; junction bases left unmatched: 9. The CDR3 has 14 amino acids. The germline CDR1 and CDR2 sequences are MDHEN and SYDVKM.

At least ten counts were recorded for this clonotype. The chain employs TRBV12-3 or TRBV12-4 and TRBJ1-4; D is undetermined. CDR3 length: 15 residues. V lost 6 bases, J lost 0 bases, and 11 bases lay in between. For the CDR3, the DNA is TGTGCCAGCAGCTTCAGAGTTGCAACTAATGAAAAACTGTTTTTT. This gives the protein CASSFRVATNEKLFF.

In its sample, this clonotype was seen many times. The rearrangement joins TRBV12-3 or TRBV12-4 to TRBJ1-1; the D is unclear. The CDR3 runs 14 residues. Trimming stripped 2 bases from V and 1 base from J, with 8 bases between. The CDR3 reads CASSLLVQNTEAFF. Here the CDR3 DNA reads TGTGCCAGCAGTTTACTGGTACAGAACACTGAAGCTTTCTTT.

This clonotype was recorded many times. This chain uses TRBV4-3 with TRBJ1-1; D ambiguous. The CDR3 consists of 15 residues. In germline, CDR1 is LGHNA, CDR2 YSLEER. V lost 2 bases to trimming and J lost 1 base, with 11 bases between them. DNA of the CDR3: TGCGCCAGCAGCCAATTCTCGGTCGGGAACACTGAAGCTTTCTTT. It yields the protein CASSQFSVGNTEAFF.

The table lists this clonotype with a count of one. V usage is TRBV4-1 and J usage is TRBJ1-3; D gene ambiguous. The V gene lost 5 bases and the J gene lost 4 bases, with 15 bases spanning the gap. This CDR3 spans 15 amino acids. Germline V CDR1 and CDR2: MGHRA, YSYEKL. CDR3 in amino acids: CASSAREPTGNTIYF. In DNA form, the CDR3 reads TGCGCCAGCAGCGCAAGGGAACCCACGGGAAACACCATATATTTT.

This clonotype was recorded a few times. The chain is built from TRBV2 and TRBJ2-1; tentatively, D is TRBD2 (7 bases). This CDR3 comprises 13 residues. CDR1 and CDR2 from the germline V gene are SNHLY and FYNNEI. The V end lost 10 bases, the J end lost 9 bases, and 19 bases lay between the germline ends. DNA for the CDR3: TGTGCCACCACGGCGGGGGCTTCCATTGAGCAGTTCTTC. It yields the protein CATTAGASIEQFF.

This clonotype has ten or more counts. This chain connects TRBV5-1 to TRBJ2-1; tentatively, D is TRBD1 (5 bases). The CDR3 has 13 residues. V lost 4 bases, J lost 5 bases, and 10 bases lay in between. CDR1 SGHRS and CDR2 YFSETQ come from the germline V gene. CDR3 region: CASSQGFDNEQFF. The CDR3, as DNA: TGCGCCAGCAGCCAGGGATTCGACAATGAGCAGTTCTTC.

This chain links TRBV29-1 with TRBJ1-2, with D possibly matching TRBD1 (6 bases). V lost 8 bases, J lost 2 bases, and 15 bases lay in between. Germline values: CDR1 SQVTM, CDR2 ANQGSEA. There are 13 residues in the CDR3. The chain's CDR3 is CSTGQPLNYGYTF. The DNA for the CDR3 is TGCAGCACCGGACAGCCCCTAAACTATGGCTACACCTTC.

This clonotype was detected only a few times. This chain connects TRBV4-2 to TRBJ1-1; 7 bases are a match to TRBD1. This CDR3 comprises 15 residues. Germline CDR1 LGHNA, CDR2 YNFKEQ. With 2 bases clipped from V and 5 bases from J, the junction kept 8 bases outside the gene matches. This chain's CDR3 is CASSQRVTGETEAFF. CDR3 DNA: TGTGCCAGCAGCCAAAGGGTAACAGGGGAAACTGAAGCTTTCTTT.

This clonotype was picked up many times. The chain joins TRBV12-3 or TRBV12-4 to TRBJ2-2; D is unresolved. The germline V and J ends were trimmed by 3 bases and 1 base, with 9 bases remaining between them. This CDR3 contains 15 residues. For the CDR3, the DNA is TGTGCCAGCAGTTTTTCTCCTTTGAACACCGGGGAGCTGTTTTTT. This encodes CASSFSPLNTGELFF.

This clonotype was seen more than once but under ten times. The J gene is TRBJ1-2, the V gene TRBV7-2; no definite D call. The CDR3 extends over 15 amino acids. CDR1 and CDR2 (germline): SGHTA, FQGNSA. The V gene lost 1 base and the J gene lost 2 bases, with 11 bases spanning the gap. DNA for the CDR3: TGTGCCAGCAGCTTAGGGGGAGCACTAAACTATGGCTACACCTTC. Translated: CASSLGGALNYGYTF. The entire variable domain, with the rest obtained from reference TRBV7-2 and TRBJ1-2, is as follows: GAGVSQSPSNKVTEKGKDVELRCDPISGHTALYWYRQSLGQGLEFLIYFQGNSAPDKSGLPSDRFSAERTGGSVSTLTIQRTQQEDSAVYLCASSLGGALNYGYTFGSGTRLTVV.

This clonotype appeared many times. V and J are TRBV7-2 and TRBJ1-1; TRBD1 is a possible D gene (5 bases). CDR3 length equals 13 residues. Germline CDR1 and CDR2: SGHTA and FQGNSA. V was cut by 5 bases and J by 4 bases, with 11 bases left in between. The CDR3 reads CASSRPGFTEAFF. Here the CDR3 DNA reads TGTGCCAGCAGCCGACCAGGGTTCACTGAAGCTTTCTTT. Complete variable domain (other parts from reference TRBV7-2 and TRBJ1-1): GAGVSQSPSNKVTEKGKDVELRCDPISGHTALYWYRQSLGQGLEFLIYFQGNSAPDKSGLPSDRFSAERTGGSVSTLTIQRTQQEDSAVYLCASSRPGFTEAFFGQGTRLTVV.

This clonotype was detected ten times or more. This chain uses TRBV12-3 or TRBV12-4 with TRBJ1-1; a possible D gene is TRBD1 (5 bases). Trimming removed 2 bases from V and 10 bases from J, with 11 bases in between. This CDR3 comprises 12 residues. The CDR3 is CASSLLGVIAFF. The CDR3 DNA follows: TGTGCCAGCAGTTTACTGGGGGTTATAGCTTTCTTT.

J is TRBJ2-7 and V is TRBV4-3; possibly TRBD2 for D (6 bases). Trimming removed 8 bases from V and 0 bases from J, with 14 bases in between. The germline gives CDR1 LGHNA, CDR2 YSLEER. This CDR3 is 14 amino acids long. In DNA form, the CDR3 reads TGCGCCAGCGGCCCCGGGACTCACTCCTACGAGCAGTACTTC. Translation: CASGPGTHSYEQYF.

Comment on this clonotype: With a much larger clone just one base away, this may be a read error. The chain recombines TRBV7-3 with TRBJ2-2; D gene ambiguous. This CDR3 has 17 residues. Germline V CDR1 and CDR2: SGHTA, FQGTGA. V lost 4 bases to trimming and J lost 8 bases, with 23 bases between them. The CDR3 reads CASSSNGAKISPGELFF. DNA for the CDR3: TGTGCCAGCAGCTCTAACGGCGCGAAAATTAGTCCTGGGGAGCTGTTTTTT.

The chain recombines TRBV2 with TRBJ2-3; 8 bases fit TRBD2. Trimming cost V 8 bases and J 2 bases; bases outside gene matches: 12. Germline V gene lookup returns CDR1 SNHLY and CDR2 FYNNEI. The CDR3 extends over 16 amino acids. For the CDR3, the DNA is TGTGCCAGCCACCGCCCGCAGACTAGCGACACAGATACGCAGTATTTT. Translating gives CASHRPQTSDTDTQYF.

This clonotype was recorded many times. The CDR3 here is CASSEGEQGGEKLFF. The DNA for the CDR3 is TGTGCCAGCAGCGAGGGGGAACAGGGTGGTGAAAAACTGTTTTTT. J is TRBJ1-4 and V is TRBV9; perhaps TRBD1 as D (6 bases). The CDR3 length is 15 residues. Trimming shortened V by 3 bases and J by 7 bases, and 16 bases separated the two germline ends. Germline V CDR1 and CDR2: SGDLS, YYNGEE.

This clonotype came up a few times. The chain is built from TRBV7-9 and TRBJ1-1; 8 bases match TRBD1. This CDR3 spans 16 amino acids. The V segment lost 2 bases and the J segment 5 bases; nucleotides outside the gene matches: 10. In germline, CDR1 is SEHNR, CDR2 FQNEAQ (reference sequence). DNA for the CDR3: TGTGCCAGCAGCTTATTGGCAGGGGGCGTGGGGACTGAAGCTTTCTTT. Amino acid sequence: CASSLLAGGVGTEAFF.

This clonotype was recorded many times. The genes are TRBV7-8 and TRBJ1-5; 10 bases fit TRBD1. The CDR3 contains 15 residues. Trimming removed 4 bases from V and 6 bases from J; junction bases left unmatched: 6. Germline CDR1 and CDR2: SGHVS and FQNEAQ. The CDR3 DNA sequence: TGTGCCAGCAGCTCCCCGACAGGGGGCCTTCAGCCCCAGCATTTT. Translation gives CASSSPTGGLQPQHF. Full variable domain (rest looked up from reference TRBV7-8 and TRBJ1-5): GAGVSQSPRYKVAKRGQDVALRCDPISGHVSLFWYQQALGQGPEFLTYFQNEAQLDKSGLPSDRFFAERPEGSVSTLKIQRTQQEDSAVYLCASSSPTGGLQPQHFGDGTRLSIL.